A selection of T cell receptor beta chains follows, all from one sample in a study of cytomegalovirus exposure and HLA in healthy donors. Method: immunoSEQ multiplex PCR; TCRdb's copy keeps in-frame clones and lacks some. The sample lists roughly 130,000 clones, 70% to 85% occurring once. The sample taken for sequencing was PBMCs. The receptors were gathered from a boy aged 5-17 years in good health and CMV-seronegative. Each CDR3 is given with its conserved first and last residue. Fields, in order: V gene, clone size, D gene, J gene, CDR3 protein, CDR3 DNA. A D gene is named only where the DNA matches it firmly. Where a row states a size, it is once, few, many or the class of an expanded clone; other rows omit it.

>TRBV27|few|TRBD2|TRBJ2-7
CASSFSGLAGGVYEQYF
TGTGCCAGCAGTTTCTCGGGTCTAGCGGGAGGGGTATACGAGCAGTACTTC
>TRBV30|few|TRBD1|TRBJ2-5
CAWSANRGETQYF
TGTGCCTGGAGCGCCAACAGGGGTGAGACCCAGTACTTC
>TRBV19|-|-|TRBJ1-5
CASSGQFNQPQHF
TGTGCCAGTAGTGGACAGTTCAATCAGCCCCAGCATTTT
>TRBV4-3|-|TRBD2|TRBJ2-7
CASSQSLAGGPYEQYF
TGCGCCAGCAGCCAATCCCTAGCGGGAGGGCCCTACGAGCAGTACTTC
>TRBV13|-|-|TRBJ2-5
CASSARGQETQYF
TGTGCCAGCAGCGCCCGGGGCCAAGAGACCCAGTACTTC
>TRBV7-9|-|TRBD1|TRBJ2-3
CASSRIRGRTDTQYF
TGTGCCAGCAGCCGAATCAGGGGGAGAACAGATACGCAGTATTTT
>TRBV27|-|-|TRBJ1-1
CASSLSGDLNTEAFF
TGTGCCAGCAGTCTATCCGGGGATTTGAACACTGAAGCTTTCTTT
>TRBV10-3|-|-|TRBJ2-1
CATLRSPQATTNNEQFF
TGTGCCACCTTAAGGTCCCCACAAGCTACTACAAACAATGAGCAGTTCTTC
>TRBV23-1|-|-|TRBJ2-7
CASTPTGTSDEQYF
TGCGCCAGCACCCCCACAGGTACTTCAGACGAGCAGTACTTC
>TRBV10-3|-|-|TRBJ2-7
CAISVSTGYEQYF
TGTGCCATCAGTGTCTCGACCGGGTACGAGCAGTACTTC
>TRBV11-3|-|TRBD1|TRBJ2-1
CASSPGQGAKGEQFF
TGTGCCAGCAGCCCCGGACAGGGGGCTAAGGGTGAGCAGTTCTTC
>TRBV5-1|-|-|TRBJ1-1
CASSPASFRLNTEAFF
TGCGCCAGCAGCCCCGCCTCATTCAGGCTGAACACTGAAGCTTTCTTT
>TRBV7-8|-|TRBD2|TRBJ2-7
CASSLGGTRGEQYF
TGTGCCAGCAGCTTAGGCGGGACTAGAGGCGAGCAGTACTTC
>TRBV4-3|-|TRBD2|TRBJ2-3
CASSQKTSSSTDTQYF
TGCGCCAGCAGCCAAAAGACTAGCTCCAGCACAGATACGCAGTATTTT
>TRBV4-2|once|TRBD2|TRBJ2-5
CASSQEYREGPVTQYF
TGTGCCAGCAGCCAAGAGTACCGGGAGGGCCCCGTGACCCAGTACTTC
>TRBV5-4|-|TRBD1|TRBJ1-1
CASSSRTGGDTEAFF
TGTGCCAGCAGCTCGAGGACAGGGGGGGACACTGAAGCTTTCTTT
>TRBV5-4|-|-|TRBJ1-2
CASSFPQGNGRGYTF
TGTGCCAGCAGCTTTCCCCAGGGAAATGGACGTGGCTACACCTTC
>TRBV15|once|-|TRBJ1-5
CATSRQVNQPQHF
TGTGCCACCAGCAGACAGGTCAATCAGCCCCAGCATTTT
>TRBV6-5|-|-|TRBJ2-7
CASSYSGGSSSYEQYF
TGTGCCAGCAGTTACTCCGGCGGTTCGAGCTCCTACGAGCAGTACTTC
>TRBV4-3|few|TRBD2|TRBJ2-7
CASSRTLAESSYEQYF
TGCGCCAGCAGCCGGACTCTAGCGGAGAGCTCCTACGAGCAGTACTTC
>TRBV5-6|-|-|TRBJ1-3
CASSFRQVYGNTIYF
TGTGCCAGCAGCTTTAGACAGGTTTATGGAAACACCATATATTTT
>TRBV30|-|-|TRBJ2-1
CAWSDYRDNEQFF
TGTGCCTGGAGTGATTACAGGGACAATGAGCAGTTCTTC
>TRBV19|-|-|TRBJ2-2
CASSPLPLQGPGELFF
TGTGCCAGTAGTCCCCTCCCCCTACAGGGTCCCGGGGAGCTGTTTTTT
>TRBV20-1|-|-|TRBJ2-1
CSAAYNEQFF
TGCAGCGCGGCCTACAATGAGCAGTTCTTC
>TRBV9|-|TRBD1|TRBJ2-7
CASSPEGQGAYEQYF
TGTGCCAGCAGCCCAGAGGGACAGGGGGCCTACGAGCAGTACTTC
>TRBV2|-|TRBD1|TRBJ2-3
CASRMIRDRGDTQYF
TGTGCCAGCAGAATGATACGAGACAGGGGAGATACGCAGTATTTT
>TRBV27|-|-|TRBJ1-5
CASSLAAAANQPQHF
TGTGCCAGCAGCCTCGCGGCGGCGGCAAATCAGCCCCAGCATTTT
>TRBV7-2|-|-|TRBJ1-5
CASSLRESNQPQHF
TGTGCCAGCAGCCTACGGGAAAGCAATCAGCCCCAGCATTTT